The 16 T cell receptor beta chains given below trace back to one sample, sequenced in a study of cytomegalovirus exposure and HLA in healthy donors. Assay used: immunoSEQ multiplex PCR; TCRdb lists only in-frame clones, some missing. The repertoire consists of fewer than 90,000 clones, with approximately 81% occurring once and the leading ten covering roughly an eighth. What was sequenced was PBMCs. These receptors came from a woman aged 18 to 35 in good health and CMV-seropositive.

This clone was counted once. This CDR3 reads CASSNGLAGNIAKNIQYF. The CDR3 DNA reads TGTGCCAGTAGTAATGGGTTAGCGGGGAACATAGCCAAAAACATTCAGTACTTC. The chain is built from TRBV19 and TRBJ2-4, with 8 nucleotides matching TRBD2. J was trimmed by 0 bases and V by 4 bases; bases with no gene match: 11. CDR3 length: 18 residues. The germline CDR1 and CDR2 sequences are LNHDA and SQIVND (reference sequence). Complete variable domain (other parts from reference TRBV19 and TRBJ2-4): DGGITQSPKYLFRKEGQNVTLSCEQNLNHDAMYWYRQDPGQGLRLIYYSQIVNDFQKGDIAEGYSVSREKKESFPLTVTSAQKNPTAFYLCASSNGLAGNIAKNIQYFGAGTRLSVL.

V is TRBV6-5 and J is TRBJ1-4, with 9 bases lining up with TRBD1. CDR1 and CDR2 from the germline V gene are MNHEY and SVGAGI. V lost 6 bases, J lost 7 bases, and 9 bases stayed unmatched. The CDR3 consists of 15 residues. The CDR3 loop reads CASRPGDRESEKLFF. The CDR3 region has the DNA TGTGCCAGCAGGCCCGGGGACAGGGAGAGTGAAAAACTGTTTTTT.

The chain carries TRBV4-3 and TRBJ2-7; 7 nucleotides line up with TRBD1. The V gene's germline CDR1 is LGHNA and CDR2 YSLEER. This CDR3 spans 15 amino acids. V shed 1 base and J 3 bases; nucleotides not matched to a gene: 6. This CDR3 reads CASSQGPGGIYEQYF. In DNA, the CDR3 is TGCGCCAGCAGCCAAGGGCCAGGGGGTATCTACGAGCAGTACTTC.

The sample holds a few counts of this clone. CDR3 nucleotides: TGTGCCGTCAGCCCACGGGGGGACGGGTACGAGCAGTACTTC. Translated, it gives CAVSPRGDGYEQYF. The chain has TRBV6-5 and TRBJ2-7, with 7 bases fitting TRBD2. The germline gives CDR1 MNHEY, CDR2 SVGAGI. This CDR3 comprises 14 residues. The V gene end was trimmed by 11 bases and the J gene end by 4 bases; junction bases not matched to a gene: 14.

The rearrangement joins TRBV30 to TRBJ2-7; D is ambiguous. Trimming removed 4 bases at V and 1 base at J, with 17 bases between. Germline assignment: CDR1 GTSNPN and CDR2 SVGIG (reference sequence). CDR3 length: 15 amino acids. This CDR3 reads CAWTLHSGSSYEQYF. The CDR3 nucleotides are TGTGCCTGGACACTCCACTCCGGTTCGTCCTACGAGCAGTACTTC.

The CDR3 sequence is CASSHTDRVGYGYTF. CDR3 DNA: TGCGCCAGCAGCCACACGGACAGGGTGGGCTATGGCTACACCTTC. The genes are TRBV4-1 and TRBJ1-2; TRBD1 matches at 8 bases. The V gene's germline CDR1 is MGHRA and CDR2 YSYEKL. This CDR3 contains 15 residues. V was pared by 3 bases and J by 4 bases, with 7 bases of the junction left unmatched.

The V gene is TRBV28, the J gene TRBJ1-6, with D unclear. The germline CDR1 and CDR2 sequences are MDHEN and SYDVKM. The CDR3 spans 14 residues. V was shortened by 2 bases and J by 5 bases, with 7 bases between the two germline ends. The CDR3 loop reads CASSLIGDNSPLHF. DNA of the CDR3: TGTGCCAGCAGTTTAATCGGGGATAATTCACCCCTCCACTTT.

J is TRBJ2-1 and V is TRBV14; TRBD2 matches at 11 bases. With 6 bases clipped from V and 4 bases from J, the junction kept 5 bases outside the gene matches. The CDR3 length is 15 residues. Per germline, CDR1 SGHDN and CDR2 FVKESK. The CDR3 loop reads CASSLIAGGYNEQFF. DNA of the CDR3: TGTGCCAGCAGTCTTATAGCGGGGGGGTACAATGAGCAGTTCTTC. Complete variable domain (other parts from reference TRBV14 and TRBJ2-1): EAGVTQFPSHSVIEKGQTVTLRCDPISGHDNLYWYRRVMGKEIKFLLHFVKESKQDESGMPNNRFLAERTGGTYSTLKVQPAELEDSGVYFCASSLIAGGYNEQFFGPGTRLTVL.

This rearrangement joins TRBV19 to TRBJ2-7, with a possible D match to TRBD1 (6 bases). The CDR3 covers 17 residues. Trimming stripped 6 bases from V and 0 bases from J, with 21 bases between. Germline CDR1 is LNHDA and CDR2 is SQIVND (reference sequence). In DNA form, the CDR3 reads TGTGCCAGTAGCCCCGAAGGGATACAGGGCCGCTCCTACGAGCAGTACTTC. It translates to CASSPEGIQGRSYEQYF.

This clone was seen once. This chain uses TRBV10-2 with TRBJ2-7; TRBD2 matches 9 bases. The V segment lost 7 bases and the J segment 3 bases; nucleotides outside the gene matches: 7. CDR3 length: 14 amino acids. Germline CDR1 is WSHSY and CDR2 is SAAADI. The CDR3 DNA follows: TGCGCCAGCATGAGGACTAGCGATTACTACGAGCAGTACTTC. It yields the protein CASMRTSDYYEQYF.

The chain employs TRBV5-1 and TRBJ1-1; a weak D match, TRBD1 (5 bases). Germline CDR1 is SGHRS and CDR2 is YFSETQ. CDR3 length equals 15 residues. V was trimmed by 0 bases and J by 4 bases, leaving 13 bases between them. Here the CDR3 reads CASSLDLKRGTEAFF. As DNA, the CDR3 is TGCGCCAGCAGCTTGGACCTAAAAAGGGGCACTGAAGCTTTCTTT.

The J gene is TRBJ2-3, the V gene TRBV10-3, with a weak D call TRBD2 (7 bases). The CDR3 contains 15 residues. Trimming shortened V by 4 bases and J by 5 bases, and 16 bases separated the two germline ends. Germline V gene sequence: CDR1 ENHRY, CDR2 SYGVKD. The CDR3 DNA reads TGTGCCATCAGTGCGGGCGGGGGCTGGGGAGATACGCAGTATTTT. This codes for CAISAGGGWGDTQYF.

This chain joins TRBV29-1 and TRBJ2-1; TRBD2 matches at 10 bases. The germline V gene encodes CDR1 SQVTM and CDR2 ANQGSEA. CDR3 length: 15 amino acids. V lost 5 bases and J lost 4; bases outside the gene matches: 8. The CDR3 DNA reads TGCAGCGTTTTTCCGGGACTAGCGAGTTACAATGAGCAGTTCTTC. Translated, it gives CSVFPGLASYNEQFF.

The chain is built from TRBV10-2 and TRBJ2-7; the match to TRBD2 covers 9 bases. The CDR3 has 14 residues. Germline assignment: CDR1 WSHSY and CDR2 SAAADI. J gave up 0 bases and V 5 bases, and 2 bases lay outside the gene matches. The CDR3 loop is CASSTTSGSYEQYF. Here the CDR3 DNA reads TGCGCCAGCAGTACGACTAGCGGCTCCTACGAGCAGTACTTC.

This clone has only one observation. V is TRBV4-2 and J is TRBJ2-2; D is possibly TRBD1 (6 bases). Trimming took off 0 bases at V and 4 bases at J, with 12 bases between the two ends. Germline values: CDR1 LGHNA, CDR2 YNFKEQ. This CDR3 is built from 16 residues. The CDR3 loop reads CASSQDNTGSTGELFF. The DNA of the CDR3 is TGTGCCAGCAGCCAAGATAATACAGGGTCCACCGGGGAGCTGTTTTTT.

This clone occurred a few times. This chain uses TRBV27 with TRBJ1-1; D perhaps matches TRBD1 (5 bases). CDR3 length: 15 amino acids. Germline assignment: CDR1 MNHEY and CDR2 SMNVEV (reference sequence). V was pared by 0 bases and J by 0 bases, with 8 bases between. The CDR3 here is CASSLSGPLNTEAFF. CDR3 coding DNA: TGTGCCAGCAGTTTATCGGGGCCCCTGAACACTGAAGCTTTCTTT.